This passage covers 17 T cell receptor beta chains from one sample sequenced in a study of vaccination and CD4 T cells after COVID-19. No cognate antigen is known for these TCRs. Treatment meaning: approximately 10-day PBMC culture with coronavirus spike peptide pools or control peptides (ViraFEST assay). Cultured CD4+ T cell DNA underwent sequencing with the Oncomine TCR Beta short-read assay. TCRdb re-derived calls from the PCR reads in MiXCR, one entry per CDR3 protein. This repertoire shows 14,000 to 15,000 distinct CDR3 sequences, about 26% found once; its top ten account for around 25%. The specimen sequenced was cultured CD4+ T cells from blood. All receptors come from a human donor with COVID-19.

This clonotype came up a few times. The rearrangement joins TRBV21-1 to TRBJ2-7. TRBV21-1 is flagged as a pseudogene. The CDR3 is made up of 16 amino acids. The CDR3, as DNA: TGTGCCAGCAGCAAAGATCGGCTGATAGATTGGCGCGAGCAGTACTTC. It yields the protein CASSKDRLIDWREQYF.

This clonotype is categorized as medium-sized. The genes are TRBV20-1 and TRBJ2-5; D is uncertain. The CDR3 has 12 residues. The V gene's germline CDR1 is DFQATT and CDR2 SNEGSKA (reference sequence). Trimming removed 2 bases from V and 4 bases from J, with 8 bases in between. The CDR3 loop is CSARPSAETQYF. CDR3 nucleotide sequence: TGCAGTGCTAGACCCAGCGCAGAGACCCAGTACTTC.

This clonotype occurred a few times. This chain connects TRBV5-6 to TRBJ1-2; tentatively, D is TRBD1 (6 bases). The CDR3 runs 14 residues. Trimming pared 3 bases from V and 0 bases from J, leaving 9 bases between. Germline V gives CDR1 SGHDT, CDR2 YYEEEE. CDR3 in DNA: TGTGCCAGCAGCTGGGACACAGCTAACTATGGCTACACCTTC. This gives the protein CASSWDTANYGYTF.

V is TRBV6-1 and J is TRBJ2-1; 7 bases are shared with TRBD2. V lost 1 base to trimming and J lost 7 bases; unmatched junction nucleotides: 4. Germline CDR1 MNHNS, CDR2 SASEGT. The CDR3 contains 14 residues. The CDR3 DNA follows: TGTGCCAGCAGTGAAGGCACTAGCGCGAATGAGCAGTTCTTC. Its translation is CASSEGTSANEQFF.

This clonotype was seen more than once but under ten times. This chain links TRBV6-2 or TRBV6-3 with TRBJ1-2; D gene ambiguous. From germline, CDR1 is MNHEY and CDR2 SVGEGT. V was shortened by 8 bases and J by 7 bases, with 17 bases between the two germline ends. This CDR3 has 13 amino acids. The CDR3 spells CASSELNPIGYTF. CDR3 DNA: TGTGCCAGCTCCGAGCTGAACCCTATTGGCTACACCTTC.

This clonotype has just a few counts. The J gene is TRBJ2-3, the V gene TRBV6-1; TRBD1 might be the D (6 bases). The germline gives CDR1 MNHNS, CDR2 SASEGT. V was shortened by 6 bases and J by 9 bases, with 19 bases between the two germline ends. CDR3 length: 14 amino acids. CDR3 nucleotide sequence: TGTGCCAGCAGCCCAGGGGTTAAGCAGGGGACGCAGTATTTT. It translates to CASSPGVKQGTQYF.

This clonotype appeared a few times. The genes are TRBV7-2 and TRBJ1-5; no definite D call. The CDR3 runs 13 residues. The ends were cut back, 4 bases at V and 4 bases at J, with 8 bases in the middle. Germline V gene lookup returns CDR1 SGHTA and CDR2 FQGNSA. This CDR3 reads CASSSTRNQPQHF. Here the CDR3 DNA reads TGTGCCAGCAGCTCGACGAGAAATCAGCCCCAGCATTTT.

The DNA for the CDR3 is TGTGCCAGCAGTTTATTGAGGGGGCGGGTGGGAGACACTGAAGCTTTCTTT. This codes for CASSLLRGRVGDTEAFF. This chain connects TRBV12-3 or TRBV12-4 to TRBJ1-1; TRBD1 aligns across 7 bases. The CDR3 has 17 residues. The junction had 12 bases not matched to a gene; V was cut back by 2 bases and J by 3 bases.

This clonotype came up a few times. V is TRBV2 and J is TRBJ1-5, with TRBD1 identical over 8 bases. Trimming removed 5 bases from V and 4 bases from J; junction bases left unmatched: 4. CDR1 SNHLY and CDR2 FYNNEI come from the germline V gene. This CDR3 has 14 residues. The CDR3 DNA reads TGTGCCAGCAGTTCCCAGGGGGCTAATCAGCCCCAGCATTTT. Protein product: CASSSQGANQPQHF.

J is TRBJ2-7 and V is TRBV7-3; 11 bases align to TRBD2. V gave up 5 bases and J gave up 2 bases; unmatched junction bases: 5. The germline V gene has CDR1 SGHTA and CDR2 FQGTGA. CDR3 size: 15 residues. The CDR3 nucleotides are TGTGCCAGCAGCCCTAGCGGGGGGCCCACCTACGAGCAGTACTTC. This encodes CASSPSGGPTYEQYF.

The chain is built from TRBV20-1 and TRBJ2-5; 7 bases agree with TRBD2. CDR1 is DFQATT, CDR2 SNEGSKA, per germline (reference sequence). J lost 5 bases, V lost 5 bases, and 5 bases had no gene match. This CDR3 contains 12 residues. The CDR3 is CSAPGGVETQYF. Here the CDR3 DNA reads TGCAGTGCTCCTGGGGGGGTGGAGACCCAGTACTTC.

The rearrangement joins TRBV6-4 to TRBJ1-1, with a weak D call TRBD1 (5 bases). The CDR3 is 13 amino acids. Deletions cut 2 bases from V and 7 bases from J, with 11 bases between. Germline CDR1 MRHNA, CDR2 SNTAGT. This CDR3 is CASSDDGASEAFF. The CDR3 coding sequence is TGTGCCAGCAGTGACGATGGGGCAAGTGAAGCTTTCTTT.

CDR3 residues: CASNPGHGILDYEQYF. The DNA for the CDR3 is TGTGCCAGCAACCCGGGACACGGGATTTTAGACTACGAGCAGTACTTC. The chain couples TRBV6-1 to TRBJ2-7; D is perhaps TRBD1 (6 bases). V dropped 7 bases and J dropped 3 bases, with 22 bases sitting between them. From germline, CDR1 is MNHNS and CDR2 SASEGT. This CDR3 spans 16 amino acids.

This clonotype was seen more than once but under ten times. The chain has TRBV15 and TRBJ1-4, with D possibly matching TRBD1 (5 bases). V was pared by 0 bases and J by 8 bases, with 19 bases between. Germline V gene lookup returns CDR1 LNHNV and CDR2 YYDKDF (reference sequence). The CDR3 contains 17 residues. The CDR3 here is CATSRERFQLGGEKLFF. The CDR3 bases are TGTGCCACCAGCAGAGAGAGGTTTCAACTTGGGGGGGAAAAACTGTTTTTT.

The chain uses TRBV9 and TRBJ2-1; no firm D call. The ends were cut back, 3 bases at V and 5 bases at J, with 6 bases in the middle. Germline loops: CDR1 SGDLS, CDR2 YYNGEE. This CDR3 comprises 12 residues. This CDR3 reads CASSARNNEQFF. The CDR3 DNA is TGTGCCAGCAGCGCGAGAAACAATGAGCAGTTCTTC.

V and J are TRBV6-1 and TRBJ2-1, with D perhaps matching TRBD2 (7 bases). V was cut by 1 base and J by 0 bases, with 13 bases left in between. CDR1 is MNHNS and CDR2 is SASEGT in the germline V gene. The CDR3 is 17 residues long. CDR3 DNA: TGTGCCAGCAGTGAAGGGTCGGGGGGCAGCTCCTACAATGAGCAGTTCTTC. Its translation: CASSEGSGGSSYNEQFF.

V and J are TRBV5-4 and TRBJ2-1; D might be TRBD1 or TRBD2, each matching 5 bases. V lost 2 bases and J 5 bases, leaving 11 bases between the germline ends. This CDR3 has 14 residues. Germline CDR1 and CDR2: SGHNT and YYREEE (reference sequence). CDR3 in amino acids: CASSLRDGNNEQFF. DNA of the CDR3: TGTGCCAGCAGCTTACGGGACGGCAACAATGAGCAGTTCTTC. Based on the CDR3 plus reference TRBV5-4 and TRBJ2-1, the full variable domain is ETGVTQSPTHLIKTRGQQVTLRCSSQSGHNTVSWYQQALGQGPQFIFQYYREEENGRGNFPPRFSGLQFPNYSSELNVNALELDDSALYLCASSLRDGNNEQFFGPGTRLTVL.